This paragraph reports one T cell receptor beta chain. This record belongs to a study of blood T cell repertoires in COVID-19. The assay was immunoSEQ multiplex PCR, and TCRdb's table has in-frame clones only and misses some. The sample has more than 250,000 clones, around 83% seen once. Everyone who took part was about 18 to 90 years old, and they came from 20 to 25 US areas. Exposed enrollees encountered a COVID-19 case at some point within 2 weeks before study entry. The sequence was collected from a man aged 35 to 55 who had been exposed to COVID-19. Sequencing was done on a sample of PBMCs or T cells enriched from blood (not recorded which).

The CDR3: CAWRTSGSYEQYF. CDR3 DNA: TGTGCCTGGAGGACTAGCGGGAGCTACGAGCAGTACTTC. The chain couples TRBV30 to TRBJ2-7; the match to TRBD2 covers 12 bases. The germline CDR1 and CDR2 sequences are GTSNPN and SVGIG (reference sequence). This CDR3 has 13 amino acids. J lost 3 bases, V lost 3 bases, and 0 bases had no gene match.